This record covers a single T cell receptor (beta chain). The sample comes from a study of blood T cell repertoires in COVID-19. Overall study context: Samples of COVID-19 (acute and convalescent) were obtained from the United States, Italy and Spain. PBMCs, B-cell-depleted T cells, or T cells provided the cDNA or gDNA that made up the material.

In the source study's methods: Reference gene primer amplification gave estimated nucleated cell counts. Clones were sequenced by immunoSEQ multiplex PCR, and TCRdb holds only the in-frame ones, with some missing. V and J calls and clone size come straight from that table; D and trimming were deduced from the DNA. Of about 400,000 clones detected, 75% to 90% appear once; the ten largest clones hold more than 1.4%. Germline lookup yields CDR1 SNHLY and CDR2 FYNNEI. Trimming removed 5 bases at V and 0 bases at J, with 14 bases between. CDR3 length equals 15 residues. What was sequenced was peripheral blood. The sequence derives from a woman between 25 and 40 years old with active or convalescent COVID-19. The chain uses TRBV2 and TRBJ2-7; D is perhaps TRBD1 (6 bases). The CDR3 loop reads CASSPDRSTSYEQYF. The CDR3 nucleotides read TGTGCCAGCAGTCCCGACAGGAGCACCTCCTACGAGCAGTACTTC.